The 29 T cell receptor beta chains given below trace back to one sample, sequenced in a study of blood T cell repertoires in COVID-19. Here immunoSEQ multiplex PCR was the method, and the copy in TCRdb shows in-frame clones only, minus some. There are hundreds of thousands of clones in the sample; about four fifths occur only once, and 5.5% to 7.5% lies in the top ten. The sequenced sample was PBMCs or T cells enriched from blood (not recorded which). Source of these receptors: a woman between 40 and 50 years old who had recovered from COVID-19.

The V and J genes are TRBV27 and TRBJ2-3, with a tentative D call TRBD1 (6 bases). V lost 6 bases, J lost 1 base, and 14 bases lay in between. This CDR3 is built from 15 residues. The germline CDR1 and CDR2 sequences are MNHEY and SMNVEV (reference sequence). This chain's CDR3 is CASSLTGPRTDTQYF. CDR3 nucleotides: TGTGCCAGCAGCCTGACAGGACCACGCACAGATACGCAGTATTTT.

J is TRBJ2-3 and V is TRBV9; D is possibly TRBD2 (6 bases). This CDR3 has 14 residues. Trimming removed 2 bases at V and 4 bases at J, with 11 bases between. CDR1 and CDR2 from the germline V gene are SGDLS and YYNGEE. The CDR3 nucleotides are TGTGCCAGCAGCGTTCGCGGGATTGCAGATACGCAGTATTTT. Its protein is CASSVRGIADTQYF.

The CDR3 nucleotides are TGTGCCAGCAGTTTGGACACGAACACTGAAGCTTTCTTT. Protein sequence: CASSLDTNTEAFF. The gene calls are TRBV2 and TRBJ1-1, with a possible D match to TRBD1 (5 bases). Germline loops: CDR1 SNHLY, CDR2 FYNNEI. V was clipped by 5 bases and J by 1 base, with 8 bases between them. The CDR3 runs to 13 residues.

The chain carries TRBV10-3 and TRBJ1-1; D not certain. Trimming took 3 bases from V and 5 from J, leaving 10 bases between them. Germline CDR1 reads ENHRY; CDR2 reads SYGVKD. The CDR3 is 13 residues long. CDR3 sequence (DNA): TGTGCCATCAGTGAAGCGGCATGGACTGAAGCTTTCTTT. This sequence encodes CAISEAAWTEAFF.

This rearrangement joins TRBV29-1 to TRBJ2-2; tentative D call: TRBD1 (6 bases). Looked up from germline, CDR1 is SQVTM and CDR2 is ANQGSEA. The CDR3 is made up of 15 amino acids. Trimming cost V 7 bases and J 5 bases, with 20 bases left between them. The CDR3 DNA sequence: TGCAGCGGATACGCCGGGCAGGGGCGAACCGGGGAGCTGTTTTTT. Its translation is CSGYAGQGRTGELFF.

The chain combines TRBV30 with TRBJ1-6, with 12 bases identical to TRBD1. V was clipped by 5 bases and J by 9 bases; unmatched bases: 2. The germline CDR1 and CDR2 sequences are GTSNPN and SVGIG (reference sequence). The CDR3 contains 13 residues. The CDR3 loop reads CAWGDRGLSPLHF. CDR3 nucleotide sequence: TGTGCCTGGGGGGACAGGGGGCTTTCACCCCTCCACTTT.

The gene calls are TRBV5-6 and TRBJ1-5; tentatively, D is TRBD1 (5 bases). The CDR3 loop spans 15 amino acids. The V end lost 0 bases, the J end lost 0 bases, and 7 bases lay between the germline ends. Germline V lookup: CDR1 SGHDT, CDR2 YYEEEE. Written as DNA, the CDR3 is TGTGCCAGCAGCTTGGGCAGGGATAGCAATCAGCCCCAGCATTTT. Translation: CASSLGRDSNQPQHF.

The CDR3 loop reads CAGGGANTEAFF. In nucleotides, the CDR3 is TGTGCCGGAGGAGGGGCTAACACTGAAGCTTTCTTT. The gene calls are TRBV7-2 and TRBJ1-1; D is possibly TRBD1 (5 bases). V lost 11 bases, J lost 2 bases, and 12 bases lay in between. Germline V lookup: CDR1 SGHTA, CDR2 FQGNSA. The CDR3 is 12 amino acids.

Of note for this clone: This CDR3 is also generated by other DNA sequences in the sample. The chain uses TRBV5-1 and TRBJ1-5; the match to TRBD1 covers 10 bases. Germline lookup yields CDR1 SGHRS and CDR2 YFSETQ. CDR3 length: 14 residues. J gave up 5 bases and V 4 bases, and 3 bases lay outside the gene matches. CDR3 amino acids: CASSLGTGDQPQHF. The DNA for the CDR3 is TGCGCCAGCAGCCTCGGGACAGGGGATCAGCCCCAGCATTTT.

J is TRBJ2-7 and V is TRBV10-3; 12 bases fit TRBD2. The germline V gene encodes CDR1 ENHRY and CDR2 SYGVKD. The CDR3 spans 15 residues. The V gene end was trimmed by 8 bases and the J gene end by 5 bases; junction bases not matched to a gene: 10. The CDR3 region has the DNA TGTGCCATCCATTCGGGGACTAGCGGGCGCGACGAGCAGTACTTC. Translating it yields CAIHSGTSGRDEQYF.

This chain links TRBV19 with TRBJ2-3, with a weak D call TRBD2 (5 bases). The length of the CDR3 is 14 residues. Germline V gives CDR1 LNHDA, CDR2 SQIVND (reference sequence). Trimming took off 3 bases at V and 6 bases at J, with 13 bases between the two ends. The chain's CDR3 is CASSMGVPGDTQYF. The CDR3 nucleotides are TGTGCCAGTAGTATGGGAGTACCGGGGGATACGCAGTATTTT. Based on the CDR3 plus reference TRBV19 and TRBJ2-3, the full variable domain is DGGITQSPKYLFRKEGQNVTLSCEQNLNHDAMYWYRQDPGQGLRLIYYSQIVNDFQKGDIAEGYSVSREKKESFPLTVTSAQKNPTAFYLCASSMGVPGDTQYFGPGTRLTVL.

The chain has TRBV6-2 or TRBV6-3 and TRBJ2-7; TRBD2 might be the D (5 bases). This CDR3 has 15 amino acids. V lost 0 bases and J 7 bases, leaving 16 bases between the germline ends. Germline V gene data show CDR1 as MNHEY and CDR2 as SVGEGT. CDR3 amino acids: CASSYSRGATGEQYV. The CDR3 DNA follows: TGTGCCAGCAGTTACTCTCGGGGAGCGACTGGGGAGCAGTACGTC.

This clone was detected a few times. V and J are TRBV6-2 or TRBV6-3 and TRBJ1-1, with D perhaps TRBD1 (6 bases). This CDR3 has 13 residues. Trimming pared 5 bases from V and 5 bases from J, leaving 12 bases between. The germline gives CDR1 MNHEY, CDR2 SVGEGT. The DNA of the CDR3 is TGTGCCAGCAGTCAACAGGGAGGGACTGAAGCTTTCTTT. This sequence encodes CASSQQGGTEAFF.

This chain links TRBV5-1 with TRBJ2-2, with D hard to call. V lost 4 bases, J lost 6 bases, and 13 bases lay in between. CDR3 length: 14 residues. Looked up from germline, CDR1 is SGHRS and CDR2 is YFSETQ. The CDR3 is CASSPRVSPGELFF. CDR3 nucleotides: TGCGCCAGCAGCCCCCGAGTATCACCCGGGGAGCTGTTTTTT.

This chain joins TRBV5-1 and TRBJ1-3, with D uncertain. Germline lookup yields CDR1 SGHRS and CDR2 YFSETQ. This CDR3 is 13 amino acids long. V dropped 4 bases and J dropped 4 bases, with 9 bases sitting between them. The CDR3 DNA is TGCGCCAGCAGCCCGACCGGGGGAAACACCATATATTTT. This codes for CASSPTGGNTIYF.

For the CDR3, the DNA is TGTGCCAGTAGTATACTAGCGCCATTCACAGATACGCAGTATTTT. Residues: CASSILAPFTDTQYF. The chain uses TRBV19 and TRBJ2-3; the D gene is possibly TRBD2 (6 bases). CDR3 size: 15 residues. Germline lookup yields CDR1 LNHDA and CDR2 SQIVND (reference sequence). The ends were cut back, 2 bases at V and 2 bases at J, with 11 bases in the middle.

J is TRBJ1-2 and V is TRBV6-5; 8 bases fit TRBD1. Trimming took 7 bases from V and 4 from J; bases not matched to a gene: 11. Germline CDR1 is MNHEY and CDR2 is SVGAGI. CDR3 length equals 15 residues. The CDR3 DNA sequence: TGTGCCAGCACCATTACCGGGACAGGTTCCTATGGCTACACCTTC. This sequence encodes CASTITGTGSYGYTF.

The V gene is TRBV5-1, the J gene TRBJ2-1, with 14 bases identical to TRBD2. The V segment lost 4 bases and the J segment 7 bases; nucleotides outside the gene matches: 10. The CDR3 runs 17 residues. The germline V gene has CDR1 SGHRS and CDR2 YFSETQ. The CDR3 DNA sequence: TGCGCCAGCAGCACTGGGACTAGCGGGAGTGATCGGAATGAGCAGTTCTTC. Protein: CASSTGTSGSDRNEQFF.

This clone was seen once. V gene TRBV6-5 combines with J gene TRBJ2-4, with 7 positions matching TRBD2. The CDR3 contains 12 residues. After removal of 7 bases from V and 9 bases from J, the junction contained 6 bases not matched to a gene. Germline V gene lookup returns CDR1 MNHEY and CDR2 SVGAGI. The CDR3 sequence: CASMSRGSIQYF. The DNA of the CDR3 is TGTGCCAGCATGTCCCGCGGGAGCATTCAGTACTTC.

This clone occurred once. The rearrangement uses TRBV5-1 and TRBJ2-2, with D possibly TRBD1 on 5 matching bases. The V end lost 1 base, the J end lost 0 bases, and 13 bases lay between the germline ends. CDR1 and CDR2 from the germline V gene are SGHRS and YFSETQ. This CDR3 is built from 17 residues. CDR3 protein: CASSLLSQDTNTGELFF. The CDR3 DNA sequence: TGCGCCAGCAGCTTGCTTTCCCAGGACACGAACACCGGGGAGCTGTTTTTT. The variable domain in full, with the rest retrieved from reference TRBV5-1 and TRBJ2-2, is KAGVTQTPRYLIKTRGQQVTLSCSPISGHRSVSWYQQTPGQGLQFLFEYFSETQRNKGNFPGRFSGRQFSNSRSEMNVSTLELGDSALYLCASSLLSQDTNTGELFFGEGSRLTVL.

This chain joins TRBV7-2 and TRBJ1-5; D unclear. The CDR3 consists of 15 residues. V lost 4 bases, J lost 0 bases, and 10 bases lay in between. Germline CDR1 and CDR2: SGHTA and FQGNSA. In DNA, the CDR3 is TGTGCCAGCAGCTACAGCACCTTTAGCAATCAGCCCCAGCATTTT. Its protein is CASSYSTFSNQPQHF.

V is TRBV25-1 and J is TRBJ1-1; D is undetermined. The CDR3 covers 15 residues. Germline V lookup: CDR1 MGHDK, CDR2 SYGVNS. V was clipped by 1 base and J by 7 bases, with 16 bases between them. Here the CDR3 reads CASSEFSPELREAFF. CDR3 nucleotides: TGTGCCAGCAGTGAATTTAGTCCCGAACTGCGTGAAGCTTTCTTT. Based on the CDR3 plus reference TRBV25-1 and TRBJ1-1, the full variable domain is EADIYQTPRYLVIGTGKKITLECSQTMGHDKMYWYQQDPGMELHLIHYSYGVNSTEKGDLSSESTVSRIRTEHFPLTLESARPSHTSQYLCASSEFSPELREAFFGQGTRLTVV.

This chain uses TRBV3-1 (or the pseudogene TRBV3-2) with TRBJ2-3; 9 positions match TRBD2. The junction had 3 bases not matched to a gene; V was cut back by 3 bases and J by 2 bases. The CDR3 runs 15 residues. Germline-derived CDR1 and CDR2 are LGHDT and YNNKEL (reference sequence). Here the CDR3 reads CASSQGTSPTDTQYF. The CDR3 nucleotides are TGTGCCAGCAGCCAGGGGACTAGCCCCACAGATACGCAGTATTTT.

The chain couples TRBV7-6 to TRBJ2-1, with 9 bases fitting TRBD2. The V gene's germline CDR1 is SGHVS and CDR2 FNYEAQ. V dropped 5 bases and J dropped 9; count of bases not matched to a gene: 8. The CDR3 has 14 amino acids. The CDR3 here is CASSQKSGRSEQFF. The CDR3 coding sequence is TGTGCCAGCAGCCAAAAAAGCGGGAGGAGTGAGCAGTTCTTC.

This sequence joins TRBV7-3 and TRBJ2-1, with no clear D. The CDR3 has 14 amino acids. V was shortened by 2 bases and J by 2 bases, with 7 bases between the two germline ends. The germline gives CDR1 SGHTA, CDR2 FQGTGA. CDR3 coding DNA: TGTGCCAGCAGCTTAGAACAGACCTACAATGAGCAGTTCTTC. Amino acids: CASSLEQTYNEQFF. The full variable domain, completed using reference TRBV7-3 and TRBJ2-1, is GAGVSQTPSNKVTEKGKYVELRCDPISGHTALYWYRQSLGQGPEFLIYFQGTGAADDSGLPNDRFFAVRPEGSVSTLKIQRTERGDSAVYLCASSLEQTYNEQFFGPGTRLTVL.

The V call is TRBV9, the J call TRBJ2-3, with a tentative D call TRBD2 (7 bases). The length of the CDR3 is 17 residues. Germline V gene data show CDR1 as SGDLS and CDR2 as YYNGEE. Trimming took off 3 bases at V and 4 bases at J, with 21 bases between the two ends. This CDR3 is CASSEGPGGAASDTQYF. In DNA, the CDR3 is TGTGCCAGCAGCGAGGGACCGGGGGGCGCCGCGTCAGATACGCAGTATTTT.

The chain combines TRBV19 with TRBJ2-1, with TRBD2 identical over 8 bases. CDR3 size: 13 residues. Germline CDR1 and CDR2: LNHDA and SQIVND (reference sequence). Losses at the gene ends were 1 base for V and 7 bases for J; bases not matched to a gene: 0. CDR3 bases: TGTGCCAGTAGTATAGGCGGGGGGAATGAGCAGTTCTTC. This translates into CASSIGGGNEQFF.

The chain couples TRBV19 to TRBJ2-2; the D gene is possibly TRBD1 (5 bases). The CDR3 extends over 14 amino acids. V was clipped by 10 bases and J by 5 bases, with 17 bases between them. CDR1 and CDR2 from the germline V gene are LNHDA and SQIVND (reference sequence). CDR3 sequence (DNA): TGTGCCACCCACGACGGCAGGGCGACCGGGGAGCTGTTTTTT. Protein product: CATHDGRATGELFF.

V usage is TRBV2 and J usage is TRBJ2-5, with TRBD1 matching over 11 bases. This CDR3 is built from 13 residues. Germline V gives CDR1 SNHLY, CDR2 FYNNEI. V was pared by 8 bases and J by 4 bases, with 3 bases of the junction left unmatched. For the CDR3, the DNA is TGTGCCAGCCGGACAGGGGGCGTAGAGACCCAGTACTTC. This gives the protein CASRTGGVETQYF.